The clone carrying this T cell receptor (beta chain) was counted only a few times. Antigen: not known. This CDR3 is built from 17 residues. CDR1 is SNHLY and CDR2 is FYNNEI in the germline V gene. Trimming left V 1 base short and J 3 bases short, with 19 bases between. The record originates from a study of CD4 T cells in relation to SARS-CoV-2 and coronaviruses. Study overall: PBMCs were cultured with antigen for nine to eleven days before TCR beta sequencing. The restricting HLA molecule for shared crossreactive spike epitopes was mapped. Study findings and constraints: The assay detects memory recall responses, not culture-primed primary responses.

Survey-level TCR-beta sequencing used DNA from CEF-cultured naive and memory CD4+ T cells. The assay was immunoSEQ multiplex PCR, and TCRdb's table has in-frame clones only and misses some. Here the sample spans around 30,000 clones, about 76% being singletons. Sequencing was done on a sample of memory CD4+ T cells from PBMCs, cultured in vitro. This TCR came from an adult with COVID-19. The chain links TRBV2 to TRBJ2-7; no clear D. The CDR3 DNA follows: TGTGCCAGCAGTGAAGGGTTATACTTGCAACTGGGCTACGAGCAGTACTTC. Encoded protein: CASSEGLYLQLGYEQYF.